These T cell receptor beta chains were read from a single sample in a study of blood T cell repertoires in COVID-19. Sequenced by immunoSEQ multiplex PCR; TCRdb stores in-frame clones only, minus some. The table lists approximately 150,000 clones, approximately 92% of them singletons. Specimen: peripheral blood. Receptors originate from a woman aged 60-75 years with active COVID-19. Both conserved end residues are part of each CDR3. The D gene is left open where the match is weak. Not all rows give a size; the values are once, few, many and, for expanded clones, a class.

clone_size	v_call	j_call	d_call	cdr3_aa	cdr3_nt
NA	TRBV18	TRBJ2-3	TRBD1	CASSTRQGSSTDTQYF	TGTGCCAGCTCAACTCGACAGGGGTCTAGCACAGATACGCAGTATTTT
once	TRBV9	TRBJ2-2	NA	CASSVVDRGTGELFF	TGTGCCAGCAGCGTAGTTGATAGGGGGACCGGGGAGCTGTTTTTT
once	TRBV7-9	TRBJ2-5	NA	CASSPSATTETQYF	TGTGCCAGCAGCCCATCCGCGACAACGGAGACCCAGTACTTC
NA	TRBV10-1	TRBJ2-1	NA	CASGERVDRNNEQFF	TGCGCCAGCGGCGAACGGGTGGACAGAAACAATGAGCAGTTCTTC
NA	TRBV6-5	TRBJ1-2	NA	CASSYTTGRRHYGYTF	TGTGCCAGCAGTTACACCACGGGAAGGCGGCACTATGGCTACACCTTC
NA	TRBV6-5	TRBJ1-1	TRBD1	CASSPGTGWNTEAFF	TGTGCCAGCAGCCCGGGGACAGGGTGGAACACTGAAGCTTTCTTT
NA	TRBV7-8	TRBJ2-7	TRBD1	CASSLRDSYEQYF	TGTGCCAGCAGCTTACGGGACAGCTACGAGCAGTACTTC
NA	TRBV21-1	TRBJ2-7	NA	CASSTRDSPYEQYF	TGTGCCAGCAGCACCCGGGACAGCCCCTACGAGCAGTACTTC
NA	TRBV5-1	TRBJ2-1	TRBD2	CASSLDHSGTNNEQFF	TGCGCCAGCAGCTTGGACCATAGCGGGACAAACAATGAGCAGTTCTTC
NA	TRBV27	TRBJ2-1	NA	CASTPPGRGEQFF	TGTGCCAGCACTCCGCCCGGACGGGGTGAGCAGTTCTTC
NA	TRBV13	TRBJ2-1	NA	CASSQPGPREQFF	TGTGCCAGCAGCCAGCCGGGTCCACGGGAGCAGTTCTTC
NA	TRBV19	TRBJ1-2	NA	CASSASGLLAANYGHTF	TGTGCCAGTAGTGCGTCCGGACTCTTGGCTGCTAACTATGGCCACACCTTC
NA	TRBV7-9	TRBJ1-2	NA	CASSLRRGAGYGYTF	TGTGCCAGCAGCTTACGAAGGGGCGCAGGTTATGGCTACACCTTC
NA	TRBV5-8	TRBJ2-7	TRBD1	CASNTGQGEFSYEQYF	TGTGCCAGCAACACAGGACAGGGTGAATTCTCCTACGAGCAGTACTTC
NA	TRBV18	TRBJ1-4	TRBD1	CASSPSGTANEKLFF	TGTGCCAGCTCACCTTCCGGGACAGCGAATGAAAAACTGTTTTTT
once	TRBV5-6	TRBJ1-4	NA	CASSPSGLEKLFF	TGTGCCAGCAGCCCCTCGGGGTTGGAAAAACTGTTTTTT
once	TRBV7-9	TRBJ2-3	NA	CASRASTDTQYF	TGTGCCAGCAGGGCAAGCACAGATACGCAGTATTTT
NA	TRBV28	TRBJ1-2	TRBD1	CASSAPSGGDYGYTF	TGTGCCAGCAGTGCCCCTTCAGGGGGAGACTATGGCTACACCTTC
NA	TRBV11-3	TRBJ2-3	TRBD1	CASSLASTGADTQYF	TGTGCCAGCAGCTTAGCCTCGACAGGGGCAGATACGCAGTATTTT
NA	TRBV18	TRBJ2-1	NA	CASSPLKQVVQFF	TGTGCCAGCTCACCACTCAAGCAGGTGGTGCAGTTCTTC
few	TRBV7-9	TRBJ1-5	TRBD1	CASSGQGDQPQHF	TGTGCCAGCAGCGGACAGGGGGATCAGCCCCAGCATTTT
NA	TRBV7-8	TRBJ2-7	TRBD2	CASSWTGLAGGEQYF	TGTGCCAGCAGCTGGACAGGACTAGCGGGAGGCGAGCAGTACTTC
once	TRBV5-6	TRBJ1-3	NA	CASSLGPGFENTIYF	TGTGCCAGCAGCTTGGGGCCAGGGTTCGAGAACACCATATATTTT
NA	TRBV27	TRBJ2-1	NA	CASSFVNEQFF	TGTGCCAGCAGTTTCGTCAATGAGCAGTTCTTC
NA	TRBV5-1	TRBJ2-1	NA	CASSLGAWEQFF	TGCGCCAGCAGCTTGGGGGCGTGGGAGCAGTTCTTC
NA	TRBV3-1/TRBV3-2	TRBJ1-2	NA	CASSQIPTLGRTNYGYTF	TGTGCCAGCAGCCAAATACCGACTTTGGGTCGAACTAACTATGGCTACACCTTC
NA	TRBV12-3/TRBV12-4	TRBJ1-2	NA	CASSERGYGYTF	TGTGCCAGCAGTGAAAGGGGTTATGGCTACACCTTC
NA	TRBV6-5	TRBJ2-7	TRBD2	CAVRTSGRYEQYF	TGTGCCGTGCGGACTAGCGGGAGATACGAGCAGTACTTC
NA	TRBV12-3/TRBV12-4	TRBJ1-4	NA	CASSSATREGPFF	TGTGCCAGCAGTTCCGCAACCAGGGAGGGTCCTTTTTTT
NA	TRBV6-5	TRBJ2-1	TRBD1	CASGWTGRPYNEQFF	TGTGCCAGCGGATGGACAGGGAGGCCCTACAATGAGCAGTTCTTC
NA	TRBV28	TRBJ2-1	NA	CASSPNLVQFF	TGTGCCAGCAGTCCCAACCTAGTTCAGTTCTTC
NA	TRBV6-5	TRBJ2-1	TRBD1	CAARQGTSSYNEQFF	TGTGCCGCCCGACAGGGTACAAGCTCCTACAATGAGCAGTTCTTC
NA	TRBV9	TRBJ2-1	NA	CASSVTSGQREFF	TGTGCCAGCAGCGTAACAAGCGGCCAGAGAGAGTTCTTC
NA	TRBV19	TRBJ1-5	NA	CASRQPGNQPQHF	TGTGCCAGTAGACAGCCGGGGAATCAGCCCCAGCATTTT
NA	TRBV10-2	TRBJ1-3	NA	CASRETGLSGNTIYF	TGCGCCAGCAGGGAGACAGGTCTCTCTGGAAACACCATATATTTT
NA	TRBV7-2	TRBJ2-5	TRBD2	CASSSGGRRETQYF	TGTGCCAGCAGCTCGGGCGGGAGGAGAGAGACCCAGTACTTC
NA	TRBV7-2	TRBJ2-1	NA	CASSRFVGRTYEQFF	TGTGCCAGCAGCCGCTTCGTGGGCCGGACTTATGAGCAGTTCTTC
NA	TRBV12-3/TRBV12-4	TRBJ1-1	NA	CASSLRGRGEAFF	TGTGCCAGCAGTTTAAGGGGGAGGGGTGAAGCTTTCTTT
NA	TRBV28	TRBJ1-6	TRBD1	CASSFGTANSPLHF	TGTGCCAGCAGTTTCGGGACAGCAAATTCACCCCTCCACTTT
NA	TRBV5-1	TRBJ2-5	NA	CASSLAPGPQETQYF	TGCGCCAGCAGCTTGGCTCCTGGGCCACAAGAGACCCAGTACTTC
NA	TRBV2	TRBJ1-6	NA	CASRGERNSPLHF	TGTGCCAGCAGGGGAGAGAGGAATTCACCCCTCCACTTT
NA	TRBV3-1/TRBV3-2	TRBJ2-1	TRBD2	CASSPRLAGANEQFF	TGTGCCAGCAGCCCCCGACTAGCGGGAGCTAATGAGCAGTTCTTC
NA	TRBV5-1	TRBJ2-3	TRBD2	CASSFPSGSTDTQYF	TGCGCCAGCAGCTTCCCTAGCGGGAGCACAGATACGCAGTATTTT
NA	TRBV28	TRBJ2-7	NA	CASSLQGLKYF	TGTGCCAGCAGTTTACAGGGATTAAAGTACTTC
NA	TRBV27	TRBJ2-5	NA	CASSLMGEETQYF	TGTGCCAGCAGTTTAATGGGAGAAGAGACCCAGTACTTC
NA	TRBV27	TRBJ2-3	NA	CASSAAGRWDTQYF	TGTGCCAGCAGTGCGGCAGGGCGATGGGATACGCAGTATTTT
NA	TRBV5-4	TRBJ2-7	TRBD1	CASSRTGPDYEQYF	TGTGCCAGCAGCCGGACAGGGCCCGATTACGAGCAGTACTTC